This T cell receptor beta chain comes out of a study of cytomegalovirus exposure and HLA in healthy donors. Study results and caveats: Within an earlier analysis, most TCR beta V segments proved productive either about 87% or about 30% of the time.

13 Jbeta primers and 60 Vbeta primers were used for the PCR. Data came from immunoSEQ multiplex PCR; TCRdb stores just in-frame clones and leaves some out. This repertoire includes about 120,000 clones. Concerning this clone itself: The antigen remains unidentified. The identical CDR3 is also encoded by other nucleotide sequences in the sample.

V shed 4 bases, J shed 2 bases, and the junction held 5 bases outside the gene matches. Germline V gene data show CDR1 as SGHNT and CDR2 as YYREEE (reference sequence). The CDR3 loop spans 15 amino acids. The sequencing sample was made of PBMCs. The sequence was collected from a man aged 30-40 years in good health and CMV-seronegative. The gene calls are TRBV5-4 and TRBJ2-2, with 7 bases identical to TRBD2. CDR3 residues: CASSPGTKNTGELFF. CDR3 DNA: TGTGCCAGCAGCCCTGGGACTAAAAACACCGGGGAGCTGTTTTTT.